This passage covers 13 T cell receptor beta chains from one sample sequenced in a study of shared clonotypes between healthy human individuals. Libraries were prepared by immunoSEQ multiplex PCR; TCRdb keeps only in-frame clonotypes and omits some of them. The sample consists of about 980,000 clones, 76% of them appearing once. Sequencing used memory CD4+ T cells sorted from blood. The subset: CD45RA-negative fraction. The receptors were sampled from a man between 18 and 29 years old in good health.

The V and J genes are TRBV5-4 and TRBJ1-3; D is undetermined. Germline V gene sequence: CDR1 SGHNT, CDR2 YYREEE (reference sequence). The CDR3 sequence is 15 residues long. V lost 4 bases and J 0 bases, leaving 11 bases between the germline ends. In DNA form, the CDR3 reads TGTGCCAGCAGCCCGGACGTCCACTCTGGAAACACCATATATTTT. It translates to CASSPDVHSGNTIYF.

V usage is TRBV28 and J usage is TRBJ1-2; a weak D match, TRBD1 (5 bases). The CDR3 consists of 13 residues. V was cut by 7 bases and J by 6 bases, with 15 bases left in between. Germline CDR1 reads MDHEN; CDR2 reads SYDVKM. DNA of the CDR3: TGTGCCAGCACCCCTGGGAGGGGAAATGGCTACACCTTC. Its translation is CASTPGRGNGYTF.

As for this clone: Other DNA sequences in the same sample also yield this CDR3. This chain's CDR3 is CATSRARSSYNEQFF. The CDR3 nucleotides read TGTGCCACCAGCAGAGCCAGGTCTTCCTACAATGAGCAGTTCTTC. The rearrangement uses TRBV15 and TRBJ2-1; the D is unclear. This CDR3 is 15 amino acids long. The V and J ends lost 1 base and 1 base respectively, with 8 bases between them. Germline V gene sequence: CDR1 LNHNV, CDR2 YYDKDF (reference sequence).

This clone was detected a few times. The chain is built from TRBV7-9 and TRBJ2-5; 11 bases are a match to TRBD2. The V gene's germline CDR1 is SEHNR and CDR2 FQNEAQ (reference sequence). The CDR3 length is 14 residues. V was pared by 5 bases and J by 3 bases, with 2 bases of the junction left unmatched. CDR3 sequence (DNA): TGTGCCAGCAGCGCGGGACTAGCGGAAGAGACCCAGTACTTC. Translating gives CASSAGLAEETQYF.

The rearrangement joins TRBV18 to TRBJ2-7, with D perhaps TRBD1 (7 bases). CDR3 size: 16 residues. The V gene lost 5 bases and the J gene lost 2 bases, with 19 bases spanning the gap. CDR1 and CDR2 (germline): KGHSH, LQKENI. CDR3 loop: CASSSQGGRGAYEQYF. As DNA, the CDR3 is TGTGCCAGCTCATCGCAGGGGGGCCGTGGAGCCTACGAGCAGTACTTC.

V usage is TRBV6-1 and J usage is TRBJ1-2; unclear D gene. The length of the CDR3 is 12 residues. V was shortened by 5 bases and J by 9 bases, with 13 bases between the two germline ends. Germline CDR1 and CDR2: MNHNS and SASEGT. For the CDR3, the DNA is TGTGCCAGCAGTCGAGAGGAGGTTCGCTACACCTTC. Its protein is CASSREEVRYTF.

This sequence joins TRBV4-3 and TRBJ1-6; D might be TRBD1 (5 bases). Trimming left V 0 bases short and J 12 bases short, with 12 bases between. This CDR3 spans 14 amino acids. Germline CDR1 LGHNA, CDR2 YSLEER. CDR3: CASSQEGQLGPLHF. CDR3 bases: TGCGCCAGCAGCCAAGAGGGGCAGCTTGGACCCCTCCACTTT.

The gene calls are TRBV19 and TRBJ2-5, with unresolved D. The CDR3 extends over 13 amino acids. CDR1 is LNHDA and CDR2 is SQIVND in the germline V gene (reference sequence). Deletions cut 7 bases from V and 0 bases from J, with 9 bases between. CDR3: CASNSRNQETQYF. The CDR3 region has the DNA TGTGCCAGTAATTCTCGGAACCAAGAGACCCAGTACTTC.

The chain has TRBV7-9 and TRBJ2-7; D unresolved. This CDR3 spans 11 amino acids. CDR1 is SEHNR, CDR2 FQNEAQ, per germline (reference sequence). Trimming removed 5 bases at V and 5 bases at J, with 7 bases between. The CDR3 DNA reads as TGTGCCAGCAGCCAAGCACACGAGCAGTACTTC. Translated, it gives CASSQAHEQYF.

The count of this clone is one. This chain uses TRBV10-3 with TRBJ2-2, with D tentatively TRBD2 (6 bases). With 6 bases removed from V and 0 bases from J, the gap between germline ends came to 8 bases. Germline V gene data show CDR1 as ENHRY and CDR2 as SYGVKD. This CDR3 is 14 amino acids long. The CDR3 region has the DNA TGTGCCATCAGAGGGACTGCGAACACCGGGGAGCTGTTTTTT. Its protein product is CAIRGTANTGELFF.

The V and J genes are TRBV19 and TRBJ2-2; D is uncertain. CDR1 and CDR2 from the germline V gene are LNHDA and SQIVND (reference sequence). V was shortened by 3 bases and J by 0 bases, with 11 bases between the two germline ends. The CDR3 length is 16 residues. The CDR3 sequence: CASSMGWTANTGELFF. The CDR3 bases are TGTGCCAGTAGTATGGGTTGGACCGCGAACACCGGGGAGCTGTTTTTT.

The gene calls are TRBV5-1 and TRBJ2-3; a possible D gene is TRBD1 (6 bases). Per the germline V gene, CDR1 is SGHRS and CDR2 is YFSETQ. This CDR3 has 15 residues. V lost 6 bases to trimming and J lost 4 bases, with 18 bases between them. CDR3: CASIDTGSRADTQYF. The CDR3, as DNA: TGCGCCAGCATTGACACAGGGTCTCGCGCAGATACGCAGTATTTT.

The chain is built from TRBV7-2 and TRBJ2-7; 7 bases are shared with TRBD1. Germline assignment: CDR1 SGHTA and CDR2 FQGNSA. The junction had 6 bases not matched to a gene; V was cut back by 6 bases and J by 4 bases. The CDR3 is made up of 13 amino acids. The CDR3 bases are TGTGCCAGCAGTCGGACACAGGGGTACGAGCAGTACTTC. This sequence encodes CASSRTQGYEQYF.